The rows below give T cell receptor beta chains drawn from one sample of a study of cytomegalovirus exposure and HLA in healthy donors. Data came from immunoSEQ multiplex PCR; TCRdb stores just in-frame clones and leaves some out. The table includes some 120,000 clones, around 80% detected once. The specimen sequenced was PBMCs. Receptors were obtained from a man aged 45 to 65 in good health and CMV-seronegative. The CDR3 runs from the conserved cysteine through the conserved F or W. The order of the fields is J gene, V gene, CDR3 protein.

TRBJ2-7,TRBV18,CASSRDSYEQYF
TRBJ2-3,TRBV6-5,CASRVGGTQYF
TRBJ2-1,TRBV9,CASSVATSGAFSVEQFF
TRBJ1-1,TRBV7-9,CASSPRTGRNTEAFF
TRBJ1-4,TRBV9,CASSVGGINEKLFF
TRBJ2-3,TRBV5-6,CASSATRDTQYF
TRBJ2-5,TRBV28,CASSGGSQETQYF
TRBJ1-4,TRBV29-1,CSAQGERGEKLFF
TRBJ1-5,TRBV15,CATSREPQGSNQPQHF
TRBJ2-1,TRBV4-3,CASSRSAQGYNEQFF
TRBJ1-1,TRBV6-1,CASSEDSMNTEAFF
TRBJ1-6,TRBV11-1,CASSLETGTANSPLHF
TRBJ1-1,TRBV2,CASSETEGNTEAFF
TRBJ2-5,TRBV7-6,CASSLKAGLAGGGTQYF
TRBJ1-4,TRBV9,CASSGATGPNEKLFF
TRBJ1-1,TRBV6-1,CASSERGYEAFF
TRBJ2-2,TRBV7-2,CASSLELRGGSGTGELFF
TRBJ2-7,TRBV5-1,CASSLKGAYEQYF
TRBJ2-7,TRBV10-3,CAISEVGGKNEQYF
TRBJ2-5,TRBV19,CASSSTGGYQETQYF
TRBJ2-5,TRBV9,CASSTQGLQETQYF
TRBJ2-5,TRBV5-1,CASSLSTSGGADIETQYF